This T cell receptor (beta chain) was documented in a study of cytomegalovirus exposure and HLA in healthy donors. General study results and limits: It was around 160 TCR beta chains that were listed as cytomegalovirus-associated.

Points on this clone: Its specificity is not known.

The PCR was carried out with 60 Vbeta primers and 13 Jbeta primers. Some clones are missing from TCRdb's copy, which holds only in-frame ones; the method was immunoSEQ multiplex PCR. The data show about 130,000 clones, with around 75% seen just once and more than 6.5% held by the top ten. Germline-derived CDR1 and CDR2 are SQVTM and ANQGSEA. The CDR3 has 17 amino acids. V shed 0 bases, J shed 4 bases, and the junction held 9 bases outside the gene matches. Sequencing used PBMCs. The rearrangement uses TRBV29-1 and TRBJ1-1; TRBD1 matches at 12 bases. This receptor was obtained from a man aged 25-45 years in good health and CMV-seronegative. The CDR3 DNA reads as TGCAGCGTTGAAGAATTTGGGACAGGGGGCTTGAGCACTGAAGCTTTCTTT. Protein: CSVEEFGTGGLSTEAFF. The variable domain in full, with the rest retrieved from reference TRBV29-1 and TRBJ1-1, is SAVISQKPSRDICQRGTSLTIQCQVDSQVTMMFWYRQQPGQSLTLIATANQGSEATYESGFVIDKFPISRPNLTFSTLTVSNMSPEDSSIYLCSVEEFGTGGLSTEAFFGQGTRLTVV.